Listed here are 24 T cell receptor beta chains from one sample, sequenced in a study of blood T cell repertoires in COVID-19. Assay used: immunoSEQ multiplex PCR; TCRdb lists only in-frame clones, some missing. The repertoire consists of hundreds of thousands of clones, with around 89% occurring once and the leading ten covering about 9.5%. The sample comprised PBMCs or T cells enriched from blood (not recorded which). These TCRs come from a woman between 35 and 50 years old who had recovered from COVID-19.

The CDR3 here is CASSITNRGNYGYTF. The CDR3 bases are TGTGCCAGTAGTATCACCAACAGGGGCAACTATGGCTACACCTTC. The chain joins TRBV19 to TRBJ1-2; TRBD1 matches at 7 bases. From germline, CDR1 is LNHDA and CDR2 SQIVND (reference sequence). V was clipped by 3 bases and J by 2 bases; unmatched bases: 6. The CDR3 consists of 15 residues.

Details on this clone: The junction and the germline gene differ at one end; a read error may be behind it. The rearrangement uses TRBV28 and TRBJ1-5, with TRBD1 as a possible D gene (5 bases). There are 15 residues in the CDR3. The germline V gene has CDR1 MDHEN and CDR2 SYDVKM. The CDR3 reads CASSLRTRAYQPQHF. The DNA of the CDR3 is TGTGCCAGCAGTTTGAGAACCAGGGCCTATCAACCCCAGCATTTT.

The rearrangement uses TRBV7-2 and TRBJ1-1, with D perhaps TRBD1 (5 bases). Trimming cost V 5 bases and J 1 base, with 11 bases left between them. The CDR3 has 14 amino acids. Germline CDR1 and CDR2: SGHTA and FQGNSA. CDR3 coding DNA: TGTGCCAGCAGCCCGCTAAGGGGGAACACTGAAGCTTTCTTT. As protein: CASSPLRGNTEAFF.

The gene calls are TRBV6-5 and TRBJ2-5, with TRBD2 identical over 7 bases. Germline CDR1 and CDR2: MNHEY and SVGAGI. Unmatched junction bases numbered 8, after V lost 2 bases and J lost 2 bases. The CDR3 loop spans 16 amino acids. The CDR3 DNA follows: TGTGCCAGCAGTTACGGGGTGACTAGCCGTCAAGAGACCCAGTACTTC. Translated: CASSYGVTSRQETQYF.

This clone was observed once. This chain connects TRBV7-3 to TRBJ2-3, with 10 bases lining up with TRBD2. CDR1 is SGHTA, CDR2 FQGTGA, per germline. The V and J ends lost 2 bases and 5 bases, in that order; junction bases with no gene match: 7. The CDR3 is 16 residues long. The CDR3 region is CASSLDSASGGDTQYF. The CDR3 nucleotides are TGTGCCAGCAGCTTAGATTCGGCTAGCGGGGGAGATACGCAGTATTTT.

The chain employs TRBV2 and TRBJ2-7, with a possible D match to TRBD1 (6 bases). CDR1 is SNHLY, CDR2 FYNNEI, per germline. V lost 4 bases and J lost 6, with 19 bases in between. The CDR3 consists of 15 residues. Written as DNA, the CDR3 is TGTGCCAGCAGTGTGCGGACAGAGCCCTCGAGCGAGCAGTACTTC. Protein product: CASSVRTEPSSEQYF.

The chain is built from TRBV7-2 and TRBJ1-1; 7 bases fit TRBD1. The CDR3 is made up of 14 amino acids. V dropped 5 bases and J dropped 7; count of bases not matched to a gene: 10. Per germline, CDR1 SGHTA and CDR2 FQGNSA. CDR3 in amino acids: CASSPRQGPIEAFF. The CDR3 DNA sequence: TGTGCCAGCAGCCCCCGACAGGGCCCGATTGAAGCTTTCTTT.

The V call is TRBV7-9, the J call TRBJ1-1; perhaps TRBD1 as D (6 bases). Trimming stripped 3 bases from V and 4 bases from J, with 12 bases between. Looked up from germline, CDR1 is SEHNR and CDR2 is FQNEAQ (reference sequence). The CDR3 runs 14 residues. CDR3 in DNA: TGTGCCAGCAGCTTCGAGGGGGGGATCACTGAAGCTTTCTTT. Its protein product is CASSFEGGITEAFF.

The V call is TRBV9, the J call TRBJ2-6; 8 nucleotides line up with TRBD1. The CDR3 has 23 residues. The germline CDR1 and CDR2 sequences are SGDLS and YYNGEE. With V trimmed by 0 bases and J by 0 bases, 20 bases remained unmatched. CDR3 DNA: TGTGCCAGCAGCGTAGTGGGTACCTGGGGGACAGGAGATTTTCGCTCTGGGGCCAACGTCCTGACTTTC. Protein product: CASSVVGTWGTGDFRSGANVLTF.

This chain joins TRBV11-2 and TRBJ2-7; 8 bases line up with TRBD2. The CDR3 contains 15 residues. The V gene end was trimmed by 5 bases and the J gene end by 2 bases; junction bases not matched to a gene: 8. Germline V lookup: CDR1 SGHAT, CDR2 FQNNGV. CDR3 sequence (DNA): TGTGCCAGCAGCGCCGGACTAGCTAGTACCTACGAGCAGTACTTC. Amino acid sequence: CASSAGLASTYEQYF.

This clone was seen a handful of times. The genes are TRBV6-4 and TRBJ2-7; no clear D gene. Per germline, CDR1 MRHNA and CDR2 SNTAGT. The CDR3 loop spans 13 amino acids. The germline V and J ends were trimmed by 6 bases and 0 bases, with 9 bases remaining between them. The CDR3 spells CASRPRNSYEQYF. The CDR3 DNA sequence: TGTGCCAGCAGGCCCAGGAACTCCTACGAGCAGTACTTC.

V and J are TRBV15 and TRBJ1-4; D gene ambiguous. The CDR3 totals 15 residues. V was cut by 2 bases and J by 5 bases, with 12 bases left in between. Germline V gives CDR1 LNHNV, CDR2 YYDKDF (reference sequence). The CDR3 bases are TGTGCCACCAGCAGACAGAATTCTCAAAATGAAAAACTGTTTTTT. Its protein is CATSRQNSQNEKLFF.

The J gene is TRBJ2-7, the V gene TRBV28; TRBD1 agrees at 8 bases. Germline CDR1 MDHEN, CDR2 SYDVKM. The ends lost 6 bases at V and 3 bases at J; junction bases unmatched: 4. This CDR3 region has 13 residues. CDR3: CASSLGQVYEQYF. The CDR3 bases are TGTGCCAGCAGCTTGGGACAGGTCTACGAGCAGTACTTC.

The chain joins TRBV19 to TRBJ2-2; D possibly corresponds to TRBD2 (6 bases). This CDR3 spans 15 amino acids. Germline CDR1 is LNHDA and CDR2 is SQIVND (reference sequence). V lost 4 bases and J lost 0, with 9 bases in between. The CDR3 DNA follows: TGTGCCAGTAGTACAAGCGGGCCGAACACCGGGGAGCTGTTTTTT. Translated, it gives CASSTSGPNTGELFF. The full variable domain, its missing parts supplied by reference TRBV19 and TRBJ2-2, is DGGITQSPKYLFRKEGQNVTLSCEQNLNHDAMYWYRQDPGQGLRLIYYSQIVNDFQKGDIAEGYSVSREKKESFPLTVTSAQKNPTAFYLCASSTSGPNTGELFFGEGSRLTVL.

This sequence joins TRBV28 and TRBJ1-1; no reliable D call. This CDR3 spans 14 amino acids. Trimming took off 2 bases at V and 0 bases at J, with 7 bases between the two ends. From germline, CDR1 is MDHEN and CDR2 SYDVKM. This chain's CDR3 is CASSLTVVNTEAFF. The DNA of the CDR3 is TGTGCCAGCAGTTTAACTGTGGTGAACACTGAAGCTTTCTTT.

This clone was counted between two and nine times. The chain is built from TRBV7-2 and TRBJ2-7; 7 nucleotides agree with TRBD2. The CDR3 extends over 15 amino acids. With V trimmed by 5 bases and J by 2 bases, 9 bases remained unmatched. CDR1 is SGHTA and CDR2 is FQGNSA in the germline V gene. This CDR3 is CASSPKGGGPYEQYF. The CDR3 DNA reads TGTGCCAGCAGCCCTAAAGGCGGGGGACCCTACGAGCAGTACTTC.

The chain combines TRBV5-4 with TRBJ2-3, with 7 bases matching TRBD2. Looked up from germline, CDR1 is SGHNT and CDR2 is YYREEE (reference sequence). V was pared by 2 bases and J by 2 bases, with 2 bases of the junction left unmatched. The CDR3 has 14 amino acids. CDR3 sequence reads: CASSFSGDTDTQYF. CDR3 DNA: TGTGCCAGCAGCTTCAGCGGGGACACAGATACGCAGTATTTT.

This clone has just one count. The CDR3 coding sequence is TGTGCCAGTCCTAGGGGACAGGGGACGACCGGGGAGCTGTTTTTT. Translating gives CASPRGQGTTGELFF. This sequence joins TRBV6-5 and TRBJ2-2; 10 bases match TRBD1. J gave up 5 bases and V 9 bases, and 9 bases lay outside the gene matches. The CDR3 consists of 15 residues. Germline V lookup: CDR1 MNHEY, CDR2 SVGAGI.

The chain uses TRBV11-3 and TRBJ1-1; D unclear. This CDR3 has 14 amino acids. CDR1 is SGHNT and CDR2 is YENEEA in the germline V gene. Trimming removed 3 bases from V and 4 bases from J, with 12 bases in between. The CDR3, as DNA: TGTGCCAGCAGCTTGGGAGGGAGCGTCACTGAAGCTTTCTTT. Amino acid sequence: CASSLGGSVTEAFF.

The J gene is TRBJ2-5, the V gene TRBV9, with D possibly TRBD1 on 7 matching bases. CDR3 length equals 14 residues. Deletions cut 5 bases from V and 1 base from J, with 12 bases between. Germline-derived CDR1 and CDR2 are SGDLS and YYNGEE. CDR3 in DNA: TGTGCCAGCAGTTGGGGGGACAGCCAAGAGACCCAGTACTTC. This encodes CASSWGDSQETQYF. Combining the CDR3 with reference TRBV9 and TRBJ2-5 gives the whole variable domain DSGVTQTPKHLITATGQRVTLRCSPRSGDLSVYWYQQSLDQGLQFLIQYYNGEERAKGNILERFSAQQFPDLHSELNLSSLELGDSALYFCASSWGDSQETQYFGPGTRLLVL.

Only one count was recorded for this clone. The gene calls are TRBV29-1 and TRBJ2-3; TRBD1 matches at 9 bases. The germline gives CDR1 SQVTM, CDR2 ANQGSEA. The CDR3 length is 13 residues. J gave up 5 bases and V 2 bases, and 2 bases lay outside the gene matches. The CDR3 sequence: CSVENRGQDTQYF. As DNA, the CDR3 is TGCAGCGTTGAAAACAGGGGGCAAGATACGCAGTATTTT.

V gene TRBV9 combines with J gene TRBJ2-1, with 11 bases identical to TRBD1. Germline trimming cut 0 bases from V and 6 bases from J; bases unmatched to any gene: 5. The length of the CDR3 is 16 residues. CDR1 and CDR2 from the germline V gene are SGDLS and YYNGEE. The CDR3 DNA is TGTGCCAGCAGCGTAGGGACAGGGGGCTTTGGCAATGAGCAGTTCTTC. Encoded protein: CASSVGTGGFGNEQFF.

A word on this clone: Other nucleotide sequences in the sample specify the same CDR3. The J gene is TRBJ2-1, the V gene TRBV9; 7 bases agree with TRBD2. The CDR3 has 15 amino acids. V gave up 2 bases and J gave up 1 base; unmatched junction bases: 3. The germline CDR1 and CDR2 sequences are SGDLS and YYNGEE. CDR3 DNA sequence: TGTGCCAGCAGCGTCGGCGGGGGATCCTACAATGAGCAGTTCTTC. It is translated as CASSVGGGSYNEQFF.

The rearrangement joins TRBV28 to TRBJ2-1, with TRBD2 matching over 12 bases. CDR1 and CDR2 (germline): MDHEN, SYDVKM. CDR3 length: 14 amino acids. The junction had 9 bases not matched to a gene; V was cut back by 8 bases and J by 10 bases. The CDR3 coding sequence is TGTGCCAGCCACGAGACTAGCGGGGGCAGAGAGCAGTTCTTC. Amino acids: CASHETSGGREQFF.